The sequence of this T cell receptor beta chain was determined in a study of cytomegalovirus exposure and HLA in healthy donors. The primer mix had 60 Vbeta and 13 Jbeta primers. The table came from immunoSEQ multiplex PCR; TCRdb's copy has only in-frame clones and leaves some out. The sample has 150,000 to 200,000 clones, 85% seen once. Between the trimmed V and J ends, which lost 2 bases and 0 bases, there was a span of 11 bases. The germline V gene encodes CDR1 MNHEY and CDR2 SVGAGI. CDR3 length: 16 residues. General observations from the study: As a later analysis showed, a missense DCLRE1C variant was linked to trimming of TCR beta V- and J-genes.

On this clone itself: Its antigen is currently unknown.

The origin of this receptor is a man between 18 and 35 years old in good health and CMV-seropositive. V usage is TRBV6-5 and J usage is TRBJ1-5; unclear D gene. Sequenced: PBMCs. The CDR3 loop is CASSYDQFYSNQPQHF. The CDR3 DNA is TGTGCCAGCAGTTACGATCAGTTTTATAGCAATCAGCCCCAGCATTTT.